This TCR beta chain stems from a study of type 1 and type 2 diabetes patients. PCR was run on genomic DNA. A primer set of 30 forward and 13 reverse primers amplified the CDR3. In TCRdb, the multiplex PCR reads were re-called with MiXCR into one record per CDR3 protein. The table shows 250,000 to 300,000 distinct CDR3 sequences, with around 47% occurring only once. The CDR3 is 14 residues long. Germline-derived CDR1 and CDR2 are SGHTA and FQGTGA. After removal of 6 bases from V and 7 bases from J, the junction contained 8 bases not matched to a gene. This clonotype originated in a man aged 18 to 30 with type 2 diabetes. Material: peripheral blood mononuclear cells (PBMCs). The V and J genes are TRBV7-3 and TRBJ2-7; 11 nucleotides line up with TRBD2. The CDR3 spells CASRPTSGRTEQYF. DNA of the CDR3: TGTGCCAGCAGACCCACTAGCGGGAGAACGGAGCAGTACTTC.